This is a list of T cell receptor beta chains from one sample in a study. TCRdb independently ran MiXCR on the multiplex PCR reads; one entry per CDR3 protein. The table includes around 800 distinct CDR3 sequences, more than 10% detected once. Sequencing was carried out using naive CD4+ T cells sorted from blood. These receptors were obtained from a female donor with breast cancer. Each CDR3 is given with its conserved first and last residue. Fields, in order: D gene, J gene, V gene, clone size, CDR3 DNA, CDR3 protein. A D gene is named only where the DNA matches it firmly. Clone size appears in some rows only: once, few, many, or a class for an expanded clone.

TRBD1	TRBJ1-2	TRBV12-3/TRBV12-4	many	TGTGCCAGCAGGGAGACAGGGGAGAACTATGGCTACACCTTC	CASRETGENYGYTF
-	TRBJ1-2	TRBV12-3/TRBV12-4	medium-sized	TGTGCCAGCAGCCGGGACGTACGGGGCTACACCTTC	CASSRDVRGYTF
-	TRBJ1-2	TRBV12-3/TRBV12-4	large	TGTGCCAGCAAACTAAACGGGGAGGGTTTCTATGGCTACACCTTC	CASKLNGEGFYGYTF
-	TRBJ1-2	TRBV12-3/TRBV12-4	large	TGTGCCAGCAGTCGAAACAGGGAAGGCTACACCTTC	CASSRNREGYTF
TRBD1	TRBJ1-2	TRBV12-3/TRBV12-4	-	TGTGCCAGCAGCATCAGGGACAGGGGATCTGGCTACACCTTC	CASSIRDRGSGYTF
-	TRBJ1-2	TRBV12-3/TRBV12-4	medium-sized	TGTGCCAGCAGTTTAGGATATGACGGGGCAGAACGAGGCTACACCTTC	CASSLGYDGAERGYTF
-	TRBJ1-2	TRBV12-3/TRBV12-4	large	TGTGCCAGCAAGTTGGAACAGGGAAACTATGGCTACACCTTC	CASKLEQGNYGYTF
TRBD1	TRBJ1-2	TRBV12-3/TRBV12-4	-	TGTGCCAGCAGTAGGGACAGGGCGCGCGGCTACACCTTC	CASSRDRARGYTF
TRBD1	TRBJ1-2	TRBV12-3/TRBV12-4	large	TGTGCCAGCAGTCCTACAGGGGAAGGCTATGGCTACACCTTC	CASSPTGEGYGYTF
TRBD1	TRBJ1-2	TRBV12-3/TRBV12-4	-	TGTGCCAGCAGCTTTCCCGGGACAGGGCTGGACTATGGCTACACCTTC	CASSFPGTGLDYGYTF
-	TRBJ1-2	TRBV12-3/TRBV12-4	medium-sized	TGTGCCAGCAGTTCATGGGGATTTCAGAACTATGGCTACACCTTC	CASSSWGFQNYGYTF
-	TRBJ1-2	TRBV12-3/TRBV12-4	medium-sized	TGTGCCAGCAGTCCTCGGCTCCCTGGGTATGGCTACACCTTC	CASSPRLPGYGYTF
-	TRBJ1-2	TRBV12-3/TRBV12-4	medium-sized	TGTGCCAGCAGCCCACAGGGTATCTCCTATGGCTACACCTTC	CASSPQGISYGYTF
-	TRBJ1-2	TRBV12-3/TRBV12-4	medium-sized	TGTGCCAGCAGTCCCTCGACAGCTAACTATGGCTACACCTTC	CASSPSTANYGYTF
-	TRBJ1-2	TRBV12-3/TRBV12-4	many	TGTGCCAGCAGTTTCGAAGGAGGGAACAATTATGGCTACACCTTC	CASSFEGGNNYGYTF
TRBD1	TRBJ1-2	TRBV12-3/TRBV12-4	medium-sized	TGTGCCAGCAGCCTCACAGGGGCATCTAACTATGGCTACACCTTC	CASSLTGASNYGYTF
-	TRBJ1-2	TRBV12-3/TRBV12-4	medium-sized	TGTGCCAGCAGTCCCAGTGCTAACTATGGCTACACCTTC	CASSPSANYGYTF
-	TRBJ1-2	TRBV12-3/TRBV12-4	medium-sized	TGTGCCAGCAGTGATAGGGACTATGGCTACACCTTC	CASSDRDYGYTF
TRBD1	TRBJ1-2	TRBV12-3/TRBV12-4	-	TGTGCCAGCAGTTCGGACAGGGCGCATGGCTACACCTTC	CASSSDRAHGYTF
-	TRBJ1-2	TRBV12-3/TRBV12-4	medium-sized	TGTGCCAGCAGTTTAATGGACTATGGCTACACCTTC	CASSLMDYGYTF
-	TRBJ1-2	TRBV12-3/TRBV12-4	medium-sized	TGTGCCAGCAGCAGGGACGGCTATGGCTATGGCTACACCTTC	CASSRDGYGYGYTF
-	TRBJ1-2	TRBV12-3/TRBV12-4	medium-sized	TGTGCCAGCAGTGAAGGGACCTATGGCTACACCTTC	CASSEGTYGYTF
-	TRBJ1-2	TRBV12-3/TRBV12-4	medium-sized	TGTGCCAGCAGTTCACTGGGTATGGGCTATGGCTACACCTTC	CASSSLGMGYGYTF
-	TRBJ1-2	TRBV12-3/TRBV12-4	large	TGTGCCAGCAGTTTGCGGAGAGGGGATGGCTACACCTTC	CASSLRRGDGYTF
-	TRBJ1-2	TRBV12-3/TRBV12-4	medium-sized	TGTGCCAGCAGTTTCGGGCTAGGGAGGGAATATGGCTACACCTTC	CASSFGLGREYGYTF
-	TRBJ1-2	TRBV12-3/TRBV12-4	medium-sized	TGTGCCAGCAGTTTAGCGAGGTCAGGTGGCGGCTACACCTTC	CASSLARSGGGYTF
-	TRBJ1-2	TRBV12-3/TRBV12-4	few	TGTGCCAGCAGTTTACAGGAGGCCTATGGCTACACCTTC	CASSLQEAYGYTF
TRBD1	TRBJ1-2	TRBV12-3/TRBV12-4	large	TGTGCCAGCAGTGCGGACAGGATTTATGGCTACACCTTC	CASSADRIYGYTF
-	TRBJ1-2	TRBV12-3/TRBV12-4	few	TGTGCCAGCAGTCCACAGGCCTGGGAGGGGATTGGCCGCGGCTACACCTTC	CASSPQAWEGIGRGYTF